A few counts support the clone carrying this TCR beta chain. Its specificity is unknown. MiXCR was run by TCRdb on the 5' RACE reads, yielding one entry per CDR3 protein. The data show approximately 190,000 distinct CDR3 sequences, approximately 15% seen once. Trimming pared 2 bases from V and 1 base from J, leaving 9 bases between. The CDR3 contains 14 residues. CDR1 and CDR2 (germline): SGHRS, YFSETQ. This sample was taken from a study of identical twins. Study results and caveats: There is a chance that invariant MAIT and iNKT cells partially muddied zero-insertion analyses.

The sample was also reused in another study, on T cells expressing NK-cell markers. From that paper: Source material for TCR beta repertoires consisted of sorted CD3+CD56+NKG2C+, CD3+CD56+NKG2C- and CD3+CD56-NKG2C+ T cells. Dominant NKG2C+ clonotype frequencies of 1.0-7.0% of CD8+ T cells were measured in about 6 donors.

Sequencing input: CD8+ T cells sorted from blood. This chain connects TRBV5-1 to TRBJ1-1; D is uncertain. The TCR originated in a woman aged 18-29 years in good health. CDR3: CASSFGIGNTEAFF. CDR3 coding DNA: TGCGCCAGCAGCTTCGGAATCGGGAACACTGAAGCTTTCTTT.